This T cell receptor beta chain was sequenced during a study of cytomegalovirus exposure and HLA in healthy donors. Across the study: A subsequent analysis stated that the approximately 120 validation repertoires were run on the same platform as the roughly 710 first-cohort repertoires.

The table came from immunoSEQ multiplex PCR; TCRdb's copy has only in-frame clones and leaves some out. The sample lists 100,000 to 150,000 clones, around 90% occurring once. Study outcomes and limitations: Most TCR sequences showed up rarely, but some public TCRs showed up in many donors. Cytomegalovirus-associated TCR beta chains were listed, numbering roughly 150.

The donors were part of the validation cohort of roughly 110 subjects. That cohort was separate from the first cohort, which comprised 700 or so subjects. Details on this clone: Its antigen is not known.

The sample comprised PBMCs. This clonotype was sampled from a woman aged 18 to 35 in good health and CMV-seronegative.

The CDR3 DNA is TGTGCCAGCAGTTTAGCAGGGGGCTCTGGCTACACCTTC. Residues: CASSLAGGSGYTF. The rearrangement joins TRBV28 to TRBJ1-2; 8 bases align to TRBD1. The V and J ends lost 2 bases and 7 bases, in that order; junction bases with no gene match: 3. CDR1 and CDR2 from the germline V gene are MDHEN and SYDVKM. The CDR3 loop spans 13 amino acids.